One sample yielded the 15 T cell receptor beta chains listed below, sequenced in a study of T cells in Graves' hyperthyroidism and ophthalmopathy (dated by TCRdb to about 2019). The library was obtained by multiplex PCR. The sequencing machine was an Illumina HiSeq 2000. The TCR beta CDR3 regions were amplified from RNA transcripts. The TCR CDR3 was subjected to a first round of RT-PCR using the HTBI primer set and the Qiagen OneStep RT-PCR kit. TCRdb applied fastp at Q25 and MiXCR to the public reads, then kept only in-frame beta chains. All rows with the same CDR3 protein become a single entry with the most common DNA and genes. Here the sample has more than 150,000 distinct CDR3 sequences; 17% occur a single time. The top ten hold approximately 28% of the sample. The sequenced material came from blood. Every receptor here comes from a woman aged 50 to 65 with Graves' hyperthyroidism.

Of note for this clonotype: At one end the junction does not follow the germline gene, possibly because of a read error. The chain couples TRBV9 to TRBJ2-1; no definite D call. Germline V gene lookup returns CDR1 SGDLS and CDR2 YYNGEE. There are 13 residues in the CDR3. This chain's CDR3 is CASSANHYDEQFF. The CDR3 nucleotides read TGTGCCAGCAGCGCCAACCACTACGATGAGCAGTTCTTC. Using reference TRBV9 and TRBJ2-1 for the parts outside the CDR3, the full variable domain is DSGVTQTPKHLITATGQRVTLRCSPRSGDLSVYWYQQSLDQGLQFLIQYYNGEERAKGNILERFSAQQFPDLHSELNLSSLELGDSALYFCASSANHYDEQFFGPGTRLTVL.

This clonotype was seen just once. The chain has TRBV2 and TRBJ1-1; 10 bases map to TRBD1. CDR3 length equals 16 residues. Germline lookup yields CDR1 SNHLY and CDR2 FYNNEI. The V segment lost 6 bases and the J segment 5 bases; nucleotides outside the gene matches: 12. CDR3 protein: CASRGWDRGSGTEAFF. CDR3 coding DNA: TGTGCCAGCAGAGGTTGGGACAGGGGATCAGGAACTGAAGCTTTCTTT.

This clonotype has at least ten counts. This rearrangement joins TRBV5-1 to TRBJ2-1; D is unclear. The CDR3 consists of 14 residues. Germline CDR1 is SGHRS and CDR2 is YFSETQ. Trimming stripped 2 bases from V and 0 bases from J, with 6 bases between. CDR3 in DNA: TGCGCCAGCAGCTTCGACCTCTCCTACAATGAGCAGTTCTTC. Its translation: CASSFDLSYNEQFF.

This clonotype appeared many times. The chain joins TRBV10-1 to TRBJ1-5; D not certain. CDR1 is WNHNN and CDR2 is SYGVQD in the germline V gene (reference sequence). The CDR3 is 16 residues long. Between the trimmed V and J ends, which lost 4 bases and 4 bases, there was a span of 17 bases. The CDR3 DNA sequence: TGCGCCAGCAGTGTTTATGAACTTAGCGGGAATCAGCCCCAGCATTTT. It codes for CASSVYELSGNQPQHF.

This clonotype has a count of ten or more. The J gene is TRBJ1-1, the V gene TRBV3-1, with D unclear. Trimming left V 2 bases short and J 4 bases short, with 8 bases between. The CDR3 has 13 amino acids. CDR1 LGHDT and CDR2 YNNKEL come from the germline V gene (reference sequence). The CDR3 loop reads CASSQMPTTEAFF. The CDR3 DNA sequence: TGTGCCAGCAGCCAAATGCCGACCACTGAAGCTTTCTTT.

There are many counts of this clonotype. V is TRBV6-1 and J is TRBJ2-3; D possibly matches TRBD1 or TRBD2 (5 bases each). With 10 bases removed from V and 4 bases from J, the gap between germline ends came to 21 bases. CDR3 length equals 15 residues. CDR1 MNHNS and CDR2 SASEGT come from the germline V gene. CDR3 DNA sequence: TGTGCCACCACCGACTTGGGTGGGGGAGCAGATACGCAGTATTTT. This encodes CATTDLGGGADTQYF.

The chain links TRBV3-1 to TRBJ2-5; TRBD2 agrees at 9 bases. V gave up 2 bases and J gave up 1 base; unmatched junction bases: 5. This CDR3 has 16 residues. Germline CDR1 and CDR2: LGHDT and YNNKEL (reference sequence). CDR3 in amino acids: CASSQYLAGSQETQYF. The CDR3 coding sequence is TGTGCCAGCAGCCAATATCTAGCGGGGTCCCAAGAGACCCAGTACTTC.

This clonotype appeared many times. Sequence at one end of the junction differs from germline and may be a read error. The J gene is TRBJ1-2, the V gene TRBV6-6; TRBD1 agrees at 7 bases. This CDR3 has 16 amino acids. Germline lookup yields CDR1 MNHNY and CDR2 SVGAGI (reference sequence). CDR3 coding DNA: TGTGCCAGCAGTAACTCGATTGGGACAGAGAACTATGGCTACACCTTC. Protein sequence: CASSNSIGTENYGYTF.

As regards this clonotype: Germline is not matched at one junction end, which may reflect a read error. The chain carries TRBV13 and TRBJ2-1; maybe TRBD1 (5 bases). Germline values: CDR1 PRHDT, CDR2 FYEKMQ (reference sequence). The CDR3 consists of 15 residues. The CDR3 loop reads CASSLRQSSYDEQFF. The DNA for the CDR3 is TGTGCCAGCAGCTTGAGACAGAGCTCCTACGATGAGCAGTTCTTC.

This clonotype came up many times. CDR3: CASSLGRNYEQYF. CDR3 DNA: TGTGCCAGCAGCCTGGGACGGAACTACGAGCAGTACTTC. This rearrangement joins TRBV3-1 to TRBJ2-7; D may match TRBD1 or TRBD2 (5 bases each). Germline CDR1 LGHDT, CDR2 YNNKEL (reference sequence). V lost 4 bases to trimming and J lost 3 bases, with 10 bases between them. The CDR3 is made up of 13 amino acids.

This clonotype was recorded many times. The chain couples TRBV7-2 to TRBJ2-3; 10 bases map to TRBD2. The CDR3 contains 15 residues. CDR1 and CDR2 from the germline V gene are SGHTA and FQGNSA. With 5 bases clipped from V and 7 bases from J, the junction kept 9 bases outside the gene matches. The CDR3: CASSPRAGGMNTQYF. In nucleotides, the CDR3 is TGTGCCAGCAGCCCAAGAGCGGGGGGGATGAATACGCAGTATTTT.

This clonotype was seen many times. The J gene is TRBJ1-5, the V gene TRBV19; 8 nucleotides line up with TRBD1. Germline values: CDR1 LNHDA, CDR2 SQIVND (reference sequence). J lost 6 bases, V lost 3 bases, and 7 bases had no gene match. The CDR3 runs 15 residues. CDR3 amino acids: CASSIKTGVVQPQHF. CDR3 in DNA: TGTGCCAGTAGTATCAAGACAGGGGTTGTTCAGCCCCAGCATTTT.

This clonotype was picked up many times. This rearrangement joins TRBV20-1 to TRBJ1-4; TRBD1 matches at 8 bases. The CDR3 has 16 amino acids. The germline gives CDR1 DFQATT, CDR2 SNEGSKA (reference sequence). The J segment lost 5 bases and the V segment lost 0 bases, leaving 8 bases of the junction unmatched. CDR3 in amino acids: CSARDRWTGINEKLFF. DNA for the CDR3: TGCAGTGCTAGAGACCGCTGGACAGGGATAAATGAAAAACTGTTTTTT.

This clonotype has ten or more counts. This sequence joins TRBV6-5 and TRBJ1-1; 7 positions agree with TRBD1. The ends lost 2 bases at V and 7 bases at J; junction bases unmatched: 7. There are 14 residues in the CDR3. The germline V gene encodes CDR1 MNHEY and CDR2 SVGAGI. Written as DNA, the CDR3 is TGTGCCAGCAGTTACAAACAGGGGTTCGGTGAAGCTTTCTTT. Protein: CASSYKQGFGEAFF.

This clonotype was counted ten times or more. The chain recombines TRBV29-1 with TRBJ1-1; D is possibly TRBD1 (6 bases). This CDR3 region has 12 residues. Germline V gene data show CDR1 as SQVTM and CDR2 as ANQGSEA. Trimming took off 6 bases at V and 1 base at J, with 9 bases between the two ends. The CDR3 DNA follows: TGCAGCGTAGAGACAGGGAACACTGAAGCTTTCTTT. Translation: CSVETGNTEAFF. The complete variable domain, with remaining parts taken from reference TRBV29-1 and TRBJ1-1, reads SAVISQKPSRDICQRGTSLTIQCQVDSQVTMMFWYRQQPGQSLTLIATANQGSEATYESGFVIDKFPISRPNLTFSTLTVSNMSPEDSSIYLCSVETGNTEAFFGQGTRLTVV.